This T cell receptor (beta chain) originates from a study of blood T cell repertoires in COVID-19. Produced via immunoSEQ multiplex PCR; TCRdb's table is partial and in-frame only. The sample carries around 190,000 clones, roughly 77% recorded once. Source material: PBMCs or T cells enriched from blood (not recorded which). This clonotype was obtained from a woman between 50 and 59 years old with acute COVID-19.

CDR3 residues: CASSPPGQTLYGYTF. As DNA, the CDR3 is TGTGCCAGCTCACCCCCGGGACAAACCCTCTATGGCTACACCTTC. The chain combines TRBV18 with TRBJ1-2; tentative D call: TRBD1 (6 bases). The CDR3 sequence is 15 residues long. Germline lookup yields CDR1 KGHSH and CDR2 LQKENI. Trimming pared 3 bases from V and 4 bases from J, leaving 15 bases between.